Listed below are T cell receptor beta chains from one sample, sequenced in a study of blood T cell repertoires in COVID-19. Using immunoSEQ multiplex PCR, the repertoire was profiled, and TCRdb retains in-frame clones only, with some absent. The sample has approximately 230,000 clones, roughly nine tenths seen once. Input material: peripheral blood. These receptors all come from a man younger than 35 with active or convalescent COVID-19. Each CDR3 is given with its conserved first and last residue. A D gene is named only where the DNA matches it firmly. Some rows mark clone size as missing; the rest say once, few, many or name a class of expanded clone.

size	V	J	D	DNA	CDR3
NA	TRBV4-1	TRBJ1-1	TRBD1	TGCGCCAGCAGCCAAGGGCTCGGACAGGGGGCTACTGAAGCTTTCTTT	CASSQGLGQGATEAFF
once	TRBV4-1	TRBJ1-5	NA	TGCGCCAGCAGCCAACTACAGGGTTTGAATCAGCCCCAGCATTTT	CASSQLQGLNQPQHF
NA	TRBV30	TRBJ1-5	NA	TGTGCCTGGAGTACGGGGAGCAATCAGCCCCAGCATTTT	CAWSTGSNQPQHF
NA	TRBV7-9	TRBJ1-1	NA	TGTGCCAGCAGCTTAGGTTCGCCCTTTATGGGGGGCACTGAAGCTTTCTTT	CASSLGSPFMGGTEAFF
NA	TRBV28	TRBJ1-1	NA	TGTGCCAGCAGTTTGGACACCACGAACACTGAAGCTTTCTTT	CASSLDTTNTEAFF
few	TRBV10-3	TRBJ2-3	NA	TGTGCCATCAGTGAGTCGGAGCTCTCTAGCACAGATACGCAGTATTTT	CAISESELSSTDTQYF
NA	TRBV6-6	TRBJ2-1	NA	TGTGCCAGCAACTCGGACGGCGGGCGGGGGCAGTTCTTC	CASNSDGGRGQFF
NA	TRBV3-1/TRBV3-2	TRBJ2-1	TRBD1	TGTGCCAGCAGCCCGGACCGGGACAGGGGTAAATCCTACAATGAGCAGTTCTTC	CASSPDRDRGKSYNEQFF
NA	TRBV5-8	TRBJ2-5	TRBD2	TGTGCCAGCAGCTTGTATGGGAGGGCCCTAGAGACCCAGTACTTC	CASSLYGRALETQYF
NA	TRBV28	TRBJ1-1	NA	TGTGCCACCACTCGATCGGGGGGGCGGAGAACTGAAGCTTTCTTT	CATTRSGGRRTEAFF
once	TRBV11-2	TRBJ2-3	TRBD2	TGTGCCAGCAGCTTAGTGCCGCGGGGGAACACAGATACGCAGTATTTT	CASSLVPRGNTDTQYF
NA	TRBV21-1	TRBJ2-2	NA	TGTGCCAGCAGCAAAAGATCCCCTCTAGCGGGACCTTCTGCGAACACCGGGGAGCTGTTTTTT	CASSKRSPLAGPSANTGELFF
NA	TRBV19	TRBJ1-1	NA	TGTGCCAGTAGTATTATGGGCAGCCCGAACACTGAAGCTTTCTTT	CASSIMGSPNTEAFF
once	TRBV28	TRBJ2-2	NA	TGTGCCAGCAGTTTTCGTCTCCTAGCAAGTTACACCGGGGAGCTGTTTTTT	CASSFRLLASYTGELFF
NA	TRBV19	TRBJ1-1	NA	TGTGCCAGTACCCCCCTGGACAGAAACACTGAAGCTTTCTTT	CASTPLDRNTEAFF
NA	TRBV19	TRBJ2-2	TRBD2	TGTGCCAGTAGTGGGGGAGGGGTTGGCCTGAGGGAGCTGTTTTTT	CASSGGGVGLRELFF
once	TRBV3-1/TRBV3-2	TRBJ1-6	TRBD1	TGTGCCAGCAGCCAAGGGACAGGGATAAGCAATTCACCCCTCCACTTT	CASSQGTGISNSPLHF
NA	TRBV19	TRBJ2-1	TRBD2	TGTGCCAGTAAAACGAAAAGCGGGAGGGAGTACAATGAGCAGTTCTTC	CASKTKSGREYNEQFF
NA	TRBV18	TRBJ2-3	NA	TGTGCCAGCTCACCACTCGCTGCGGGAGATACGCAGTATTTT	CASSPLAAGDTQYF
NA	TRBV10-3	TRBJ2-7	NA	TGTGCCATCAGCCCTATGGGCCGGAGGGACGAGCAGTACTTC	CAISPMGRRDEQYF
NA	TRBV3-1/TRBV3-2	TRBJ1-1	TRBD1	TGTGCCAGCAGCGACCCCGGGACAGGGGCCACTGAAGCTTTCTTT	CASSDPGTGATEAFF
NA	TRBV7-8	TRBJ2-3	TRBD2	TGTGCCGGGTCGGTGGGGCGGGGGGGCACAGATACGCAGTATTTT	CAGSVGRGGTDTQYF
few	TRBV2	TRBJ2-7	NA	TGTGCCAGCAGGAAGATAGGGGATTTCTACGAGCAGTACTTC	CASRKIGDFYEQYF
NA	TRBV7-2	TRBJ2-1	NA	TGTGCCAGCAGCGCCGAGCGGGCCTACAATGAGCAGTTCTTC	CASSAERAYNEQFF
few	TRBV7-9	TRBJ1-4	TRBD1	TGTGCCAGCCACCCGGGACAGGCACCACTCTTGTCAGATGAAAAACTGTTTTTT	CASHPGQAPLLSDEKLFF
once	TRBV18	TRBJ2-2	NA	TGTGCCAGCTCACCAGAGGACTTACCCACCGGGGAGCTGTTTTTT	CASSPEDLPTGELFF
NA	TRBV7-9	TRBJ2-5	TRBD2	TGTGCCAGCAGCTTACTAGCGGGAGGGAACCAAGAGACCCAGTACTTC	CASSLLAGGNQETQYF
NA	TRBV5-1	TRBJ1-4	NA	TGCGCCAGCAGCGTGTTCGGGAATGAAAAACTGTTTTTT	CASSVFGNEKLFF
NA	TRBV7-3	TRBJ2-2	TRBD2	TGTGCCAGCAGCCCCACTCGGGGGGGGAGGACCGGGGAGCTGTTTTTT	CASSPTRGGRTGELFF
NA	TRBV6-6	TRBJ2-3	TRBD2	TGTGCCAGCACCGAAGCGGGAGGGGTTGTAGGAGATACGCAGTATTTT	CASTEAGGVVGDTQYF
NA	TRBV4-3	TRBJ1-1	NA	TGCGCCAGCAGCCAAGATAGCTACAGGCGTGCTTTCTTT	CASSQDSYRRAFF
NA	TRBV7-2	TRBJ1-2	NA	TGTGCCAGCAGCTTAGTGGGGGGATCGGGCTACACCTTC	CASSLVGGSGYTF
once	TRBV6-5	TRBJ2-3	TRBD2	TGTGCCAGCAGTTATTTTGCGGGGGGCCTCACAGATACGCAGTATTTT	CASSYFAGGLTDTQYF
NA	TRBV6-5	TRBJ1-5	NA	TGTGCCAGCAGTTCCAGGAATAGCAATCAGCCCCAGCATTTT	CASSSRNSNQPQHF
NA	TRBV7-6	TRBJ2-3	TRBD2	TGTGCCAGCAGCTTCGGGACTAGCCCCCCAGATACGCAGTATTTT	CASSFGTSPPDTQYF
NA	TRBV2	TRBJ2-1	NA	TGTGCCAGCAGTGAACTGGGCCATTCCCCCCCTAATGAGCAGTTCTTC	CASSELGHSPPNEQFF
NA	TRBV30	TRBJ2-7	TRBD1	TGTGCCTGGAGTGTACCTTCCTGGGACAGAAAAACATACGAGCAGTACTTC	CAWSVPSWDRKTYEQYF
once	TRBV19	TRBJ2-1	TRBD2	TGTGCCAGTAGTAGTAGCGGGGGTCCTTACAATGAGCAGTTCTTC	CASSSSGGPYNEQFF
NA	TRBV19	TRBJ1-5	NA	TGTGCCAGTAGTATAGTACACAATAGCAATCAGCCCCAGCATTTT	CASSIVHNSNQPQHF
NA	TRBV3-1/TRBV3-2	TRBJ1-2	TRBD1	TGTGCCAGCAGCCATCTAAGAGAGGGGGCAAGTCGGGGCTACACCTTC	CASSHLREGASRGYTF
NA	TRBV3-1/TRBV3-2	TRBJ2-7	NA	TGTGCCAGCAGGCACCCAAACAGGCCCCGGGAGCAGTACTTC	CASRHPNRPREQYF
NA	TRBV19	TRBJ2-1	TRBD2	TGTGCCACTAAACCCCGACTAGCGGGAGTTAGGTACAATGAGCAGTTCTTC	CATKPRLAGVRYNEQFF
NA	TRBV11-1	TRBJ1-1	NA	TGTGCCAGCAGCCCCTTCGCACGGGGGGGAACTGAAGCTTTCTTT	CASSPFARGGTEAFF
NA	TRBV27	TRBJ1-2	TRBD1	TGTGCCAGCAGGACAGGGTTCGATGGCTACACCTTC	CASRTGFDGYTF
NA	TRBV30	TRBJ2-5	NA	TGTGCCTGGAGTGTTGAGGGGACCCAGTACTTC	CAWSVEGTQYF
NA	TRBV9	TRBJ1-4	TRBD1	TGTGCCAGCAGCGTAGCATCGACAGGGGGAGAAAAACTGTTTTTT	CASSVASTGGEKLFF